Presented here are 8 T cell receptor beta chains from one specimen sequenced in a study of a mutant IDH1 vaccine in newly diagnosed glioma. The antigens these receptors bind are not known. Stated time point: week 11, during vaccination. Vaccine doses each comprised 300 ug of mutant IDH1 20-mer peptide, with topical imiquimod. Assay used: immunoSEQ multiplex PCR; TCRdb lists only in-frame clones, some missing. Of 57,000 or so clones listed, under 85% are singletons. This sample comprised PBMCs, obtained from a glioma patient whose treatment included an IDH1 peptide vaccine. All receptors derive from a young man with glioma.

The chain has TRBV6-1 and TRBJ2-7, with D possibly called TRBD1 or TRBD2 (5 bases each). Trimming left V 1 base short and J 0 bases short, with 13 bases between. CDR3 length: 16 residues. CDR1 is MNHNS and CDR2 is SASEGT in the germline V gene. The CDR3 loop is CASSEVGTGYSYEQYF. In DNA, the CDR3 is TGTGCCAGCAGTGAAGTGGGGACGGGTTACTCCTACGAGCAGTACTTC.

The chain is built from TRBV7-9 and TRBJ1-2; TRBD1 is a possible D gene (5 bases). Per germline, CDR1 SEHNR and CDR2 FQNEAQ (reference sequence). CDR3 size: 11 residues. Trimming stripped 5 bases from V and 14 bases from J, with 15 bases between. CDR3: CASSIGTVQTF. For the CDR3, the DNA is TGTGCCAGCAGCATCGGGACGGTACAGACCTTC.

This chain links TRBV25-1 with TRBJ1-1; the D gene is possibly TRBD1 (5 bases). Trimming removed 1 base from V and 7 bases from J, with 16 bases in between. Germline CDR1 is MGHDK and CDR2 is SYGVNS. This CDR3 spans 15 amino acids. The CDR3 DNA is TGTGCCAGCAGTGAATTAAAGGGGAAAGATATTGAAGCTTTCTTT. Its translation: CASSELKGKDIEAFF.

V gene TRBV7-8 combines with J gene TRBJ1-1; D is undetermined. Trimming removed 6 bases from V and 4 bases from J, with 18 bases in between. Germline V gives CDR1 SGHVS, CDR2 FQNEAQ. CDR3 length equals 15 residues. The CDR3 DNA follows: TGTGCCAGCAGGACGGGAGAGGGCGGACGCACTGAAGCTTTCTTT. Residues: CASRTGEGGRTEAFF.

The rearrangement links TRBV7-8 to TRBJ2-5; no clear D. This CDR3 has 13 residues. CDR1 and CDR2 (germline): SGHVS, FQNEAQ. V dropped 5 bases and J dropped 7 bases, with 14 bases sitting between them. The CDR3 region is CASSPTNLGTQYF. The CDR3 nucleotides are TGTGCCAGCAGCCCGACAAATTTGGGGACCCAGTACTTC. Combining the CDR3 with reference TRBV7-8 and TRBJ2-5 gives the whole variable domain GAGVSQSPRYKVAKRGQDVALRCDPISGHVSLFWYQQALGQGPEFLTYFQNEAQLDKSGLPSDRFFAERPEGSVSTLKIQRTQQEDSAVYLCASSPTNLGTQYFGPGTRLLVL.

The CDR3 sequence: CASSGTGGTTEQYF. The DNA of the CDR3 is TGTGCCAGCAGTGGGACAGGGGGTACCACCGAGCAGTACTTC. The chain couples TRBV2 to TRBJ2-7, with TRBD1 matching over 10 bases. Germline V CDR1 and CDR2: SNHLY, FYNNEI. Trimming removed 4 bases from V and 6 bases from J; junction bases left unmatched: 6. This CDR3 has 14 amino acids.

The genes are TRBV21-1 and TRBJ1-5. TRBV21-1 constitutes a pseudogene. The CDR3 contains 17 residues. The CDR3 sequence is CASSKGLWRVSNQPQHF. CDR3 nucleotides: TGTGCCAGCAGCAAAGGGCTGTGGAGAGTTAGCAATCAGCCCCAGCATTTT.

This chain connects TRBV11-2 to TRBJ1-1; D remains ambiguous. V shed 1 base and J shed 0 bases, with 3 bases lying between them. The CDR3 spans 13 residues. Per the germline V gene, CDR1 is SGHAT and CDR2 is FQNNGV. CDR3 in DNA: TGTGCCAGCAGCTTAGGAATGAACACTGAAGCTTTCTTT. Residues: CASSLGMNTEAFF.